This T cell receptor beta chain came from a study of PD-1 blockade in classical Hodgkin lymphoma. Findings and limits, study-wide: Anyone who began nivolumab under 1 year after ASCT was excluded. For complete responders, baseline diversity was comparable to that of newly diagnosed patients.

This CDR3 has 14 amino acids. Germline V gene sequence: CDR1 SGHTA, CDR2 FQGNSA. The V end was cut by 2 bases, the J end by 5 bases, with 13 bases between. There was relapse after autologous stem cell transplantation in every patient, and there was variation in brentuximab vedotin exposure. Progressive disease, partial response or complete response was each patient's best response. For this clone: Antigen: not known.

Only in-frame clones appear in the TCRdb table, and some are missing; sequencing was by immunoSEQ multiplex PCR. The sample lists around 99,000 clones, about four fifths occurring once. The specimen comprised peripheral blood mononuclear cells (PBMCs), sampled before the second cycle of nivolumab. The chain is built from TRBV7-2 and TRBJ2-7; D is possibly TRBD2 (6 bases). This TCR was sampled from a human donor with classical Hodgkin lymphoma. Here the CDR3 DNA reads TGTGCCAGCAGCTTAAGGAAGGGCGGGAACGAGCAGTACTTC. Protein product: CASSLRKGGNEQYF.